This T cell receptor beta chain was observed in a study of cytomegalovirus exposure and HLA in healthy donors (TCRdb year 2017). At the level of the whole study: In an earlier analysis of roughly 590 of the donors, 250 to 350 Gb of sequence data and some 100 million unique TCR beta sequences from about 180 million T cells were reported. An early release covering 550 to 650 HLA-typed donors comprised about 320 gigabases of sequencing data and some 79 million unique TCR sequences. The genetic ancestry cluster associated with self-reported Caucasian donors included roughly 84% of the 398 genotyped donors. The study aimed to test whether signatures of past pathogen exposure could be identified by cataloging public T cell receptors. Using immunosequencing, the study profiled T cell repertoires from fewer than 850 subjects and related those repertoires to cytomegalovirus serostatus. A separate validation cohort of some 130 different subjects was used in addition to the roughly 700-subject first cohort. To predict cytomegalovirus infection status, the study brought together high-throughput TCR immunosequencing, statistical association of individual TCRs with disease status, and machine learning. A later analysis re-examined previously published TCR beta repertoires from about 700 donors and added high-resolution HLA genotyping to investigate patterns of TCR occurrence. Rather than drawing on any new phenotypic data, the later analysis identified candidate immune exposures from TCR beta sequences and the way those sequences occurred across donors. To decide whether each TCR beta V gene segment behaved as functional or pseudogenic, an earlier analysis of some 600 of the donors relied on high-throughput TCR beta sequencing. Donor age, sex, ethnicity and CMV serostatus were collected together with the repertoire data. A later genetic analysis took genome-wide SNP genotypes for about 55% of the 666 donors and used that subset as a discovery cohort. All discovery cohort repertoires had been generated using a single sequencing platform. HLA typing included class I and class II loci at four-digit resolution. Typing coverage varied by locus: roughly 620-640 donors for A, B, C, DRB1 and DQB1; 522 for DQA1; over 600 for DPA1; some 470 for DPB1. Five DR-DQ haplotypes were handled as single units for association and clustering, since linkage in the cohort was strong. Across some 400 genotyped donors of the cohort, an average of about 220,000 unique TCR beta nucleotide sequences per donor were sequenced, and 15% to 20% of those sequences were non-productive. On the study overall, not on this receptor specifically: A cluster of highly shared sequence variants was judged likely to be a technical artifact of the sequencing pipeline. A later analysis reported that several top co-occurrence clusters appeared linked to parvovirus B19, influenza, CMV and Epstein-Barr virus. Linkage disequilibrium might explain the correlated functional status among segregating V segments, but an unknown experimental factor could not be excluded. While some public TCRs were present in many individuals, most TCR sequences turned up only very rarely across donors. The earlier analysis of almost 600 of the donors excluded seventeen rarely observed V segments, including chromosome 9 orphons, because counts were too low. Sequencing depth was assumed to be roughly uniform across donors in the presence/absence analyses, though that assumption may not hold. A later analysis found that TCR association rates varied across HLA loci, with DRB1 alleles showing the most associated TCRs and HLA-C alleles the fewest. According to the authors, the approach could potentially be generalized to other disease states and immunological phenotypes. A later analysis found that most CMV-associated TCR beta chains appeared HLA-restricted, with HLA associations seemingly driven largely by CMV exposure. HLA typing was unavailable for some donors at each locus, so association tests used only the typed subset. An earlier analysis of approximately 540 of the donors showed that most TCR beta V segments appeared in productive rearrangements either about 87% or about 30% of the time, which broadly matched IMGT annotations. For the cohort, immune exposure information was limited to CMV serostatus. The classifier was reported to diagnose cytomegalovirus status with high specificity and sensitivity in both the original and validation cohorts. In vitro tests confirmed that a few of the cytomegalovirus-associated TCR beta chains recognize cytomegalovirus antigens. This cohort had only TCR beta chains sequenced, and the lack of alpha or paired-chain data limited which features could be detected. The study gave a list of 150 to 200 TCR beta chains associated with cytomegalovirus. An association between a missense DCLRE1C variant and V-gene and J-gene trimming of TCR beta chains was found in a later genetic analysis and replicated in an independent cohort. When HLA alleles, especially DR and DQ, strongly co-occurred, TCR associations were difficult to assign to individual alleles. A later analysis found that HLA-associated TCR beta chains were more clonally expanded and had lower generation probabilities than equally common non-associated chains. Specific HLA alleles were associated with 18,000 or so TCR beta sequences at a false discovery rate of 0.05 in a later analysis. A further reported finding was that TCR beta sequences accurately predicted the HLA-A and HLA-B alleles for most subjects in the first cohort. Compared with the approximately 700-donor mean, donors in an Asian-associated ancestry cluster had fewer N-insertions in productive TCRs, according to a later genetic analysis. Because the 87-base-pair reads could not distinguish some IMGT-functional V segments, including TRBV6-2 and TRBV6-3, those segments were excluded.

The cohort was made up of 500 to 850 healthy bone marrow donors. All cohort members were sampled while nominally healthy, although unrecorded immune exposures were likely present. The donor was CMV seropositive and was included in the group of 290 or so seropositive cohort members. A peripheral blood sample was provided by each donor, and peripheral blood mononuclear cells were used for TCR beta sequencing. The Qiagen DNeasy Blood Extraction Kit was used to extract genomic DNA from the blood cell samples. The V end loses 1 base and the J end loses 2 bases, and a stretch of 15 bases separates them. The CDR3 measures 16 amino acids from cysteine to phenylalanine. Just the 48-base CDR3 DNA is kept, in frame starting at base 1. CDR1 SGHVS and CDR2 FQNEAQ are derived from the germline V gene. For this clone: This receptor's antigen is unknown. Base qualities are not recorded, but no much larger clone differs from it by a single base.

The method behind the library was the immunoSEQ multiplex PCR assay. The multiplex PCR relied on a mix of 60 forward primers for TCR Vbeta segments and 13 reverse primers for TCR Jbeta segments. The CDR3 region of rearranged TCR beta genes was amplified from genomic DNA by a multiplex PCR assay. The amplified TCR beta libraries were sequenced on the Illumina HiSeq System as 87-base-pair reads. In the source study's methods: A later analysis counted approximately 76 million unique TCR beta chains across the 650 to 700 repertoires, and some 12 million of these chains were shared by at least two donors. To remove PCR and sequencing errors, raw reads were error-corrected and collapsed into unique sequences using a nearest-neighbor algorithm that merged closely related sequences. CDR3 sequences were aligned to IMGT reference sequences to assign V, D and J gene segments. For a sequence to be retained, at least a six-nucleotide match to both a V gene segment and a J gene segment was required. A rearrangement counted as productive if the CDR3 had no stop codons and remained in frame with V and J, and every other rearrangement counted as non-productive. CDR3 was defined by IMGT convention, running from the second conserved V-encoded cysteine to the conserved J-encoded phenylalanine. The earlier analysis of 587 of the donors excluded any sequence lacking an unambiguous match to a single V gene segment. An earlier analysis of roughly 590 of the donors called V segments functional above 56.7% productive rearrangements and segregating when the between-donor standard deviation exceeded 5%. To diagnose cytomegalovirus status from the catalog of TCR beta chain sequences, a statistical classification framework was built. In a later analysis, V and J genes were assigned by comparing TCR nucleotide sequences against IMGT/GENE-DB human TR gene sequences. The TCRdist pipeline was used in a later analysis to assign CDR3 sequences and most-parsimonious VDJ recombination scenarios. In a later analysis, every TCR beta chain was defined by the combination of its CDR3 amino acid sequence and its V-gene family, and reads without a unique V-gene family were dropped. In a later analysis, around 650 highly shared, low-generation-probability nucleotide sequences were removed to address suspected cross-contamination and a sequencing artifact. In a later analysis, a clonal expansion index for each public chain was calculated from normalized within-repertoire ranks of inferred template counts. In a later analysis, generation probabilities were computed with a VDJ recombination model fitted to out-of-frame rearrangements, and the resulting probabilities were checked against IGoR. Hypergeometric tests were used in a later analysis to score TCR-TCR, TCR-HLA and TCR-CMV co-occurrence, with a repertoire-size bias correction applied to the TCR pairs. In a later analysis, false discovery rates were estimated by permuting HLA or CMV assignments 20 times. A later analysis grouped co-occurring TCRs with DBSCAN, adding TCRdist sequence similarity when clustering within HLA-allele-positive subsets. Repertoires with fewer than 30,000 or more than 120,000 public chains, plus five repertoires with anomalous nucleotide sharing, were excluded from co-occurrence clustering. In TCRdb, the immuneACCESS table is reduced to in-frame sequences with V and J assigned. These tables do not hold every clone; where another copy was compared, an unresolved V gene accounts for under half, and the others remain unexplained. The DNA was the basis for D and trimming; V, J and clone size are from that table. For this sample there are roughly 130,000 clones; about 74% appear just once. The ten largest clones capture approximately 6.4% of the sample.

This receptor was taken from a woman in her forties or fifties in good health and CMV-seropositive. The material sequenced was PBMCs. This chain is built from TRBV7-8 and TRBJ2-7; TRBD2 is possibly the D segment (6 matching bases). The DNA sequence is TGTGCCAGCAGCTTAGTGGGACTCTCAGAGACCTACGAGCAGTACTTC. Translated, this gives CASSLVGLSETYEQYF.